This T cell receptor beta chain came from a study of Graves' ophthalmopathy and Graves' hyperthyroidism. The CDR3 consists of 14 residues. The V gene lost 6 bases and the J gene lost 5 bases, with 16 bases spanning the gap. CDR1 and CDR2 from the germline V gene are MDHEN and SYDVKM. Using RNA transcripts, the TCR beta CDR3 regions were amplified. RT-PCR in the first round used HTBI primers; a second-round multiplex PCR followed. TCRdb used MiXCR to reprocess the multiplex PCR reads, holding one entry per CDR3 protein. Counted here are 350,000 to 400,000 distinct CDR3 sequences, about a sixth occurring once; the ten biggest clones make up about 1.4%.

Input material: peripheral blood. This receptor was taken from a woman between 18 and 30 years old with Graves' ophthalmopathy. This rearrangement joins TRBV28 to TRBJ2-5; tentative D call: TRBD1 (6 bases). The DNA for the CDR3 is TGTGCCAGCAGACGGGCAGGGGCGAGGGAGACCCAGTACTTC. It translates to CASRRAGARETQYF.